Following are 4 T cell receptor beta chains from one sample sequenced in a study of preoperative IRX-2 immunotherapy in early breast cancer. TCRdb's copy holds only in-frame clones and misses some; the assay was immunoSEQ multiplex PCR. Found here are 75,000 to 100,000 clones, roughly 85% of them singletons; the top ten hold roughly 1.9%. As for treatment: preoperative locoregional IRX-2 cytokine immunotherapy. Sample: tumor tissue, taken after IRX-2 immunotherapy. The receptors come from a human donor with breast cancer.

This clone was picked up one time. This chain uses TRBV15 with TRBJ1-5; 8 bases align to TRBD1. Germline CDR1 is LNHNV and CDR2 is YYDKDF (reference sequence). CDR3 length: 14 residues. With V trimmed by 5 bases and J by 7 bases, 7 bases remained unmatched. The CDR3 reads CATSPTGGGQPQHF. CDR3 nucleotides: TGTGCCACCAGCCCCACAGGGGGTGGGCAGCCCCAGCATTTT.

The chain uses TRBV18 and TRBJ2-1; D is undetermined. The CDR3 has 14 amino acids. Germline values: CDR1 KGHSH, CDR2 LQKENI. V dropped 6 bases and J dropped 10 bases, with 19 bases sitting between them. Here the CDR3 reads CASSASGRSTEQFF. The CDR3 DNA reads TGTGCCAGCTCCGCTAGTGGCAGGTCGACCGAGCAGTTCTTC.

The chain recombines TRBV6-1 with TRBJ2-7; D remains unclear. Germline CDR1 and CDR2: MNHNS and SASEGT. CDR3 length equals 14 residues. Trimming removed 1 base at V and 2 bases at J, with 9 bases between. CDR3 loop: CASSEEVRTYEQYF. CDR3 bases: TGTGCCAGCAGTGAAGAGGTCAGAACCTACGAGCAGTACTTC.

This clone was picked up a small number of times. The chain has TRBV15 and TRBJ1-1; D uncertain. The germline V and J ends were trimmed by 0 bases and 5 bases, with 13 bases remaining between them. CDR1 is LNHNV and CDR2 is YYDKDF in the germline V gene (reference sequence). The CDR3 sequence is 15 residues long. The CDR3, as DNA: TGTGCCACCAGCAGAGATAGGACCCCGGGGACTGAAGCTTTCTTT. Translation gives CATSRDRTPGTEAFF.